The 24 T cell receptor beta chains presented below share a single source sample, sequenced in a study of CD8 T cells in Susac syndrome. Reverse transcription of roughly 0.5 to 1 ug RNA was carried out with random hexamers. TCRdb recomputed calls from the immunoSEQ multiplex PCR reads with MiXCR, one row per CDR3 protein. The sample lists hundreds of thousands of distinct CDR3 sequences, 85% to 90% occurring once. Sequenced sample: CD8+ T cells from PBMCs. The receptors were sampled from a human donor with multiple sclerosis.

This rearrangement joins TRBV5-1 to TRBJ2-1; D is undetermined. The CDR3 covers 15 residues. V was shortened by 1 base and J by 9 bases, with 17 bases between the two germline ends. Germline V gene data show CDR1 as SGHRS and CDR2 as YFSETQ. CDR3 coding DNA: TGCGCCAGCAGCTTGTCTATAGGTTCCTTCACTGAGCAGTTCTTC. This sequence encodes CASSLSIGSFTEQFF.

This clonotype was observed once. This sequence joins TRBV7-2 and TRBJ2-2; D possibly corresponds to TRBD1 (6 bases). The germline V gene encodes CDR1 SGHTA and CDR2 FQGNSA. The V gene lost 2 bases and the J gene lost 6 bases, with 13 bases spanning the gap. The CDR3 totals 15 residues. The CDR3 DNA reads TGTGCCAGCAGCTTATCAAGCAGGGGAGCCGGGGAGCTGTTTTTT. Translating gives CASSLSSRGAGELFF.

This chain connects TRBV19 to TRBJ2-1; 10 positions agree with TRBD1. Trimming at V came to 4 bases and at J to 2 bases, leaving 8 bases not matched to a gene. Germline V lookup: CDR1 LNHDA, CDR2 SQIVND (reference sequence). The CDR3 consists of 17 residues. The CDR3, as DNA: TGTGCCAGTAGTAAGGACAGGGGGTTCTCCACCTACAATGAGCAGTTCTTC. This sequence encodes CASSKDRGFSTYNEQFF.

A word on this clonotype: The junction shows a germline mismatch at one end, possibly a read error. This chain connects TRBV7-7 to TRBJ1-3, with D unclear. CDR3 length equals 15 residues. CDR1 and CDR2 from the germline V gene are SSHAT and FNYEAQ (reference sequence). The CDR3 here is CASSLGPGGGNTIYF. The CDR3 DNA reads as TGTGCTAGCAGCTTAGGACCAGGAGGTGGAAACACCATATATTTT.

Comments on this clonotype: A read error may account for a junction end that differs from germline. The chain is built from TRBV7-9 and TRBJ2-3; possibly TRBD2 for D (6 bases). This CDR3 is 16 amino acids long. Germline V gene lookup returns CDR1 SEHNR and CDR2 FQNEAQ (reference sequence). CDR3 sequence reads: CAGSFSRGRSTDTQYF. The DNA for the CDR3 is TGTGCCGGCAGCTTTTCCCGGGGGAGGAGCACAGATACGCAGTATTTT.

This chain connects TRBV12-3 or TRBV12-4 to TRBJ1-4; 9 bases are shared with TRBD1. The CDR3 covers 15 residues. Trimming removed 0 bases from V and 5 bases from J; junction bases left unmatched: 1. The CDR3 DNA reads TGTGCCAGCAGTTTAGCGGGGACAGGGAATGAAAAACTGTTTTTT. This encodes CASSLAGTGNEKLFF.

The rearrangement uses TRBV29-1 and TRBJ2-7; a weak D match, TRBD2 (5 bases). The CDR3 runs 13 residues. V lost 3 bases and J 0 bases, leaving 9 bases between the germline ends. The germline gives CDR1 SQVTM, CDR2 ANQGSEA. The chain's CDR3 is CSVDGESSYEQYF. The CDR3 bases are TGCAGCGTTGACGGGGAGAGCTCCTACGAGCAGTACTTC.

J is TRBJ2-1 and V is TRBV29-1; 9 positions agree with TRBD2. V was pared by 5 bases and J by 8 bases, with 7 bases of the junction left unmatched. The CDR3 extends over 13 amino acids. CDR1 SQVTM and CDR2 ANQGSEA come from the germline V gene. The CDR3 protein is CSVIWREGDEQFF. As DNA, the CDR3 is TGCAGCGTTATTTGGCGGGAGGGCGATGAGCAGTTCTTC.

The rearrangement joins TRBV7-6 to TRBJ1-5, with D possibly TRBD1 on 6 matching bases. The germline V and J ends were trimmed by 5 bases and 6 bases, with 17 bases remaining between them. CDR1 is SGHVS, CDR2 FNYEAQ, per germline. The CDR3 covers 15 residues. The CDR3, as DNA: TGTGCCAGCAGCGCTGAAGGGGGAGGTATTCAGCCCCAGCATTTT. It translates to CASSAEGGGIQPQHF.

V gene TRBV6-1 combines with J gene TRBJ2-7; D is perhaps TRBD1 or TRBD2 (5 bases each). CDR3 length: 15 residues. From germline, CDR1 is MNHNS and CDR2 SASEGT. The germline V and J ends were trimmed by 1 base and 0 bases, with 10 bases remaining between them. The CDR3 bases are TGTGCCAGCAGTGAAGTGGGGGAGAGCTCCTACGAGCAGTACTTC. Encoded protein: CASSEVGESSYEQYF.

The V gene is TRBV6-1, the J gene TRBJ1-5; the D is unclear. With 0 bases removed from V and 3 bases from J, the gap between germline ends came to 9 bases. Germline-derived CDR1 and CDR2 are MNHNS and SASEGT. The CDR3 extends over 15 amino acids. For the CDR3, the DNA is TGTGCCAGCAGTGAAGCGCGGGCAGCCAATCAGCCCCAGCATTTT. Protein sequence: CASSEARAANQPQHF.

The chain has TRBV2 and TRBJ2-4; maybe TRBD2 (5 bases). CDR3 length: 15 residues. The germline V gene encodes CDR1 SNHLY and CDR2 FYNNEI. V was cut by 6 bases and J by 0 bases, with 12 bases left in between. The chain's CDR3 is CASRPSEGAKNIQYF. CDR3 DNA: TGTGCCAGCAGGCCCTCCGAGGGAGCCAAAAACATTCAGTACTTC.

This chain uses TRBV4-1 with TRBJ1-1; 8 bases fit TRBD1. Germline lookup yields CDR1 MGHRA and CDR2 YSYEKL. This CDR3 has 17 amino acids. V lost 4 bases and J lost 3; bases outside the gene matches: 13. The CDR3 DNA follows: TGCGCCAGCAGCCGTGGACAGGGTATGATTGAGGACACTGAAGCTTTCTTT. Protein sequence: CASSRGQGMIEDTEAFF.

This chain links TRBV6-5 with TRBJ1-5; D gene ambiguous. Germline V gives CDR1 MNHEY, CDR2 SVGAGI. The CDR3 loop spans 13 amino acids. V was shortened by 2 bases and J by 7 bases, with 9 bases between the two germline ends. The CDR3 region is CASSYLGSQPQHF. CDR3 sequence (DNA): TGTGCCAGCAGTTACCTTGGATCCCAGCCCCAGCATTTT.

The genes are TRBV27 and TRBJ1-1; D ambiguous. Germline V gene sequence: CDR1 MNHEY, CDR2 SMNVEV (reference sequence). Trimming removed 2 bases at V and 4 bases at J, with 11 bases between. The length of the CDR3 is 14 residues. CDR3 sequence reads: CASSLGFLGTEAFF. The CDR3 DNA sequence: TGTGCCAGCAGTTTAGGGTTCTTGGGCACTGAAGCTTTCTTT.

This chain's CDR3 is CASSFGTGVLETQYF. The CDR3 DNA sequence: TGTGCCAGCAGTTTTGGGACAGGGGTCTTGGAGACCCAGTACTTC. The chain is built from TRBV27 and TRBJ2-5; 10 bases align to TRBD1. The CDR3 runs 15 residues. Germline V gene sequence: CDR1 MNHEY, CDR2 SMNVEV (reference sequence). Trimming took 3 bases from V and 5 from J; bases not matched to a gene: 6.

This clonotype was seen a few times. This rearrangement joins TRBV19 to TRBJ1-1; D ambiguous. Germline V gives CDR1 LNHDA, CDR2 SQIVND (reference sequence). This CDR3 comprises 13 residues. V lost 5 bases to trimming and J lost 3 bases, with 10 bases between them. The DNA of the CDR3 is TGTGCCAGTAGTTTGTTCCGGGACACTGAAGCTTTCTTT. This sequence encodes CASSLFRDTEAFF.

The V and J genes are TRBV20-1 and TRBJ1-4, with unresolved D. The CDR3 consists of 12 residues. With 3 bases removed from V and 7 bases from J, the gap between germline ends came to 9 bases. The germline gives CDR1 DFQATT, CDR2 SNEGSKA (reference sequence). CDR3 nucleotide sequence: TGCAGTGCTAGCCCCGAGGGTGAAAAACTGTTTTTT. Translated, it gives CSASPEGEKLFF.

CDR3 amino acids: CASSERAGQVNIQYF. CDR3 coding DNA: TGTGCCAGCAGTGAAAGGGCGGGACAGGTAAACATTCAGTACTTC. The chain recombines TRBV6-1 with TRBJ2-4; 8 bases map to TRBD1. With 2 bases clipped from V and 6 bases from J, the junction kept 6 bases outside the gene matches. CDR3 length: 15 residues. Per the germline V gene, CDR1 is MNHNS and CDR2 is SASEGT.

The genes are TRBV19 and TRBJ2-1; 12 bases line up with TRBD2. Germline V gives CDR1 LNHDA, CDR2 SQIVND (reference sequence). This CDR3 spans 15 amino acids. V lost 9 bases to trimming and J lost 10 bases; unmatched junction nucleotides: 13. The CDR3 DNA reads as TGTGCCAGCACCGGACTAGCGGGGCCCGTTGGAGAGCAGTTCTTC. This translates into CASTGLAGPVGEQFF. Full variable domain (rest looked up from reference TRBV19 and TRBJ2-1): DGGITQSPKYLFRKEGQNVTLSCEQNLNHDAMYWYRQDPGQGLRLIYYSQIVNDFQKGDIAEGYSVSREKKESFPLTVTSAQKNPTAFYLCASTGLAGPVGEQFFGPGTRLTVL.

The V and J genes are TRBV12-3 or TRBV12-4 and TRBJ1-2, with D unresolved. The CDR3 is made up of 13 amino acids. The V end was cut by 3 bases, the J end by 8 bases, with 13 bases between. Here the CDR3 DNA reads TGTGCCAGCAGTTTCCCCGGGTTCGTCGGCTACACCTTC. Encoded protein: CASSFPGFVGYTF.

CDR3 amino acids: CASSLSNSPEQFF. The CDR3, as DNA: TGTGCCAGCAGTTTATCCAACTCGCCGGAGCAGTTCTTC. J is TRBJ2-1 and V is TRBV27; D is undetermined. CDR3 size: 13 residues. Germline V gives CDR1 MNHEY, CDR2 SMNVEV (reference sequence). V shed 0 bases and J shed 10 bases, with 10 bases lying between them.

The chain joins TRBV4-1 to TRBJ1-1; D unresolved. This CDR3 spans 14 amino acids. Deletions cut 2 bases from V and 3 bases from J, with 10 bases between. Germline assignment: CDR1 MGHRA and CDR2 YSYEKL. CDR3 sequence: CASSQFASYTEAFF. Here the CDR3 DNA reads TGCGCCAGCAGCCAATTTGCCAGCTACACTGAAGCTTTCTTT.

The chain couples TRBV7-6 to TRBJ1-1, with a possible D match to TRBD1 (6 bases). The CDR3 runs 14 residues. Germline loops: CDR1 SGHVS, CDR2 FNYEAQ. Trimming removed 4 bases at V and 1 base at J, with 10 bases between. The CDR3 here is CASSYTGPNTEAFF. CDR3 in DNA: TGTGCCAGCAGCTACACAGGGCCGAACACTGAAGCTTTCTTT.